Listed here are 26 T cell receptor beta chains from one sample, sequenced in a study of T cells in Graves' hyperthyroidism and ophthalmopathy. Amplification yielded TCR beta CDR3 regions, with RNA transcripts as the source. The TCR CDR3 first-round RT-PCR relied on the HTBI primer set. A single record per CDR3 protein comes from TCRdb applying MiXCR to the multiplex PCR reads. The profile shows approximately 430,000 distinct CDR3 sequences, 15% to 18% of them singletons. Sequenced sample: blood. The receptors here all came from a woman aged 18 to 35 with Graves' hyperthyroidism.

In this sample, this clonotype turned up many times. The rearrangement links TRBV11-2 to TRBJ2-7; 9 nucleotides line up with TRBD1. Losses at the gene ends were 4 bases for V and 5 bases for J; bases not matched to a gene: 12. Germline values: CDR1 SGHAT, CDR2 FQNNGV. CDR3 size: 16 residues. CDR3 in DNA: TGTGCCAGCAGCTCGGAGGGGGGGACAGGGAACGACGAGCAGTACTTC. Its translation: CASSSEGGTGNDEQYF.

The table lists this clonotype with many counts. The gene calls are TRBV6-1 and TRBJ1-5; weak D call: TRBD1 (6 bases). CDR3 length: 13 residues. Trimming pared 5 bases from V and 6 bases from J, leaving 11 bases between. CDR1 MNHNS and CDR2 SASEGT come from the germline V gene. For the CDR3, the DNA is TGTGCCAGCAGTCAGGGGCTTGCTCAGCCCCAGCATTTT. The encoded protein is CASSQGLAQPQHF.

Only a few counts were recorded for this clonotype. V gene TRBV15 combines with J gene TRBJ1-1; D might be TRBD1 (5 bases). The CDR3 consists of 15 residues. In germline, CDR1 is LNHNV, CDR2 YYDKDF (reference sequence). The V end was cut by 0 bases, the J end by 0 bases, with 8 bases between. Here the CDR3 DNA reads TGTGCCACCAGCAGAGACAGGGCAATGAACACTGAAGCTTTCTTT. This encodes CATSRDRAMNTEAFF.

V and J are TRBV13 and TRBJ2-1, with D unresolved. The length of the CDR3 is 12 residues. V was trimmed by 4 bases and J by 7 bases, leaving 8 bases between them. Germline V gene sequence: CDR1 PRHDT, CDR2 FYEKMQ (reference sequence). CDR3 region: CASSSEANEQFF. In DNA form, the CDR3 reads TGTGCCAGCAGCTCCGAAGCGAATGAGCAGTTCTTC.

Many counts were recorded for this clonotype. The chain couples TRBV7-9 to TRBJ2-1; D is ambiguous. The V and J ends lost 1 base and 10 bases respectively, with 11 bases between them. The CDR3 has 13 amino acids. From germline, CDR1 is SEHNR and CDR2 FQNEAQ (reference sequence). The CDR3 nucleotides are TGTGCCAGCAGCTTAGACCCGCTCCGAGAGCAGTTCTTC. Its translation: CASSLDPLREQFF.

The table lists this clonotype with many counts. CDR3 sequence (DNA): TGTGCCACCAGTGACCAGGACAGGGGGATGGTAGAGACCCAGTACTTC. Protein product: CATSDQDRGMVETQYF. The chain couples TRBV24-1 to TRBJ2-5; TRBD1 matches at 10 bases. This CDR3 region has 16 residues. Germline V gene lookup returns CDR1 KGHDR and CDR2 SFDVKD. Trimming cost V 4 bases and J 4 bases; bases outside gene matches: 8.

This clonotype came up many times. The chain employs TRBV15 and TRBJ1-5; D remains unclear. V dropped 11 bases and J dropped 2 bases, with 13 bases sitting between them. This CDR3 contains 13 residues. Germline V gives CDR1 LNHNV, CDR2 YYDKDF (reference sequence). Here the CDR3 DNA reads TGTGCCTCGGAAGCTGGGCGCAATCAGCCCCAGCATTTT. This gives the protein CASEAGRNQPQHF. The complete variable domain, with remaining parts taken from reference TRBV15 and TRBJ1-5, reads DAMVIQNPRYQVTQFGKPVTLSCSQTLNHNVMYWYQQKSSQAPKLLFHYYDKDFNNEADTPDNFQSRRPNTSFCFLDIRSPGLGDTAMYLCASEAGRNQPQHFGDGTRLSIL.

This clonotype showed up many times. The chain has TRBV14 and TRBJ2-7; 10 bases align to TRBD2. From germline, CDR1 is SGHDN and CDR2 FVKESK. V lost 3 bases, J lost 3 bases, and 2 bases stayed unmatched. The CDR3 totals 14 residues. For the CDR3, the DNA is TGTGCCAGCAGCCAGGGGACTAGCGTCTACGAGCAGTACTTC. This codes for CASSQGTSVYEQYF.

The V call is TRBV20-1, the J call TRBJ2-3, with D uncertain. CDR3 size: 12 residues. V shed 0 bases and J shed 4 bases, with 5 bases lying between them. Germline V CDR1 and CDR2: DFQATT, SNEGSKA (reference sequence). In DNA form, the CDR3 reads TGCAGTGCTAGAGATGTGGCAGATACGCAGTATTTT. Residues: CSARDVADTQYF.

This clonotype was counted many times. V and J are TRBV2 and TRBJ2-5; the match to TRBD2 covers 12 bases. V trimming: 9 bases; J trimming: 11 bases; junction bases outside the gene matches: 22. This CDR3 region has 17 residues. The germline CDR1 and CDR2 sequences are SNHLY and FYNNEI. The CDR3 spells CASSPDSLAGGPSLQYF. Here the CDR3 DNA reads TGTGCCAGTTCACCCGACTCTCTAGCGGGAGGGCCTAGTCTTCAGTACTTC.

This clonotype was seen at least ten times. CDR3 DNA: TGTGCCAGCATAAGCGGGGGGGGCACAGATACGCAGTATTTT. It specifies CASISGGGTDTQYF. V is TRBV28 and J is TRBJ2-3, with 10 bases that match TRBD2. J gave up 1 base and V 7 bases, and 2 bases lay outside the gene matches. Germline CDR1 is MDHEN and CDR2 is SYDVKM. There are 14 residues in the CDR3.

This clonotype was seen ten or more times. V usage is TRBV7-8 and J usage is TRBJ1-6, with unresolved D. Trimming took 0 bases from V and 13 from J, leaving 13 bases between them. The CDR3 extends over 14 amino acids. Per germline, CDR1 SGHVS and CDR2 FQNEAQ. In DNA form, the CDR3 reads TGTGCCAGCAGCTTAGCCGGGGTCTCAGTCCCCCTCCACTTT. Translating gives CASSLAGVSVPLHF.

This clonotype was counted ten times or more. The chain is built from TRBV27 and TRBJ2-1, with D hard to call. The CDR3 covers 16 residues. Germline V gene lookup returns CDR1 MNHEY and CDR2 SMNVEV (reference sequence). The V end lost 0 bases, the J end lost 4 bases, and 13 bases lay between the germline ends. The DNA for the CDR3 is TGTGCCAGCAGTTTATCCCCAGGAATGCTATACAATGAGCAGTTCTTC. Translating it yields CASSLSPGMLYNEQFF.

This clonotype came up many times. The rearrangement links TRBV6-1 to TRBJ1-6; tentative D call: TRBD1 (6 bases). V gave up 5 bases and J gave up 8 bases, with 10 bases separating them. Germline CDR1 is MNHNS and CDR2 is SASEGT. This CDR3 has 13 residues. As DNA, the CDR3 is TGTGCCAGCAGTAAACAGGGAGATTCACCCCTCCACTTT. It is translated as CASSKQGDSPLHF.

Ten or more counts support this clonotype. The rearrangement links TRBV29-1 to TRBJ2-3; 8 bases are a match to TRBD1. The CDR3 covers 14 residues. V shed 2 bases, J shed 4 bases, and the junction held 5 bases outside the gene matches. Germline V gene lookup returns CDR1 SQVTM and CDR2 ANQGSEA. The CDR3 sequence: CSVEPGTGSDTQYF. DNA of the CDR3: TGCAGCGTTGAACCTGGGACAGGATCAGATACGCAGTATTTT.

In its sample, this clonotype was seen many times. This chain connects TRBV20-1 to TRBJ2-3, with 9 bases matching TRBD2. CDR3 size: 15 residues. The germline CDR1 and CDR2 sequences are DFQATT and SNEGSKA (reference sequence). J lost 3 bases, V lost 6 bases, and 10 bases had no gene match. CDR3 in DNA: TGCAGTGCCGTATGGCCTAGCGGGACAACAGATACGCAGTATTTT. It encodes CSAVWPSGTTDTQYF.

This clonotype was recorded at least ten times. In nucleotides, the CDR3 is TGTGCCAGCGTGACCTTAGCGGGGGGTACCTACGAGCAGTACTTC. Residues: CASVTLAGGTYEQYF. V and J are TRBV12-3 or TRBV12-4 and TRBJ2-7; 10 nucleotides agree with TRBD2. The CDR3 totals 15 residues. The junction had 9 bases not matched to a gene; V was cut back by 8 bases and J by 2 bases.

This clonotype was observed a few times. The chain couples TRBV5-6 to TRBJ2-3, with D uncertain. This CDR3 contains 14 residues. Trimming pared 3 bases from V and 4 bases from J, leaving 12 bases between. The germline V gene has CDR1 SGHDT and CDR2 YYEEEE. The CDR3 loop is CASSSVGTADTQYF. CDR3 in DNA: TGTGCCAGCAGCTCCGTGGGCACGGCAGATACGCAGTATTTT.

This chain uses TRBV12-5 with TRBJ2-7; TRBD2 aligns across 14 bases. Trimming cost V 7 bases and J 2 bases; bases outside gene matches: 7. Germline CDR1 and CDR2: LGHNT and FRNRAP. The CDR3 runs to 16 residues. The CDR3 DNA reads as TGTGCTAGTGCCCCCGGGACTAGCGGGGGCACCTACGAGCAGTACTTC. It codes for CASAPGTSGGTYEQYF.

Many counts were recorded for this clonotype. J is TRBJ1-2 and V is TRBV19; tentatively, D is TRBD1 (5 bases). With 5 bases removed from V and 0 bases from J, the gap between germline ends came to 16 bases. The germline CDR1 and CDR2 sequences are LNHDA and SQIVND (reference sequence). The CDR3 extends over 16 amino acids. The chain's CDR3 is CASSPNRDLANYGYTF. The CDR3 coding sequence is TGTGCCAGTAGTCCAAACCGGGACCTAGCTAACTATGGCTACACCTTC.

The chain combines TRBV27 with TRBJ2-7, with no clear D. The CDR3 sequence is 13 residues long. Trimming removed 4 bases at V and 6 bases at J, with 13 bases between. Germline CDR1 reads MNHEY; CDR2 reads SMNVEV (reference sequence). CDR3 sequence reads: CASSSYLNFEQYF. The CDR3 region has the DNA TGTGCCAGCAGTTCGTACCTCAATTTCGAGCAGTACTTC.

This clonotype has at least ten counts. The chain links TRBV20-1 to TRBJ2-1; D is possibly TRBD2 (7 bases). The CDR3 length is 16 residues. V lost 3 bases and J 3 bases, leaving 18 bases between the germline ends. Germline CDR1 is DFQATT and CDR2 is SNEGSKA (reference sequence). The CDR3 sequence: CSASDLKRGGYNEQFF. The DNA for the CDR3 is TGCAGTGCTAGTGATTTGAAGAGGGGGGGCTACAATGAGCAGTTCTTC.

This clonotype was observed at least ten times. The chain employs TRBV20-1 and TRBJ2-7, with D perhaps assigned TRBD1 or TRBD2 (5 bases each). The ends were cut back, 1 base at V and 6 bases at J, with 22 bases in the middle. This CDR3 region has 16 residues. Germline CDR1 reads DFQATT; CDR2 reads SNEGSKA (reference sequence). CDR3 nucleotide sequence: TGCAGTGCTAGAGCACCCCTTTCCGGGGCCTGGGTCGAGCAGTACTTC. Residues: CSARAPLSGAWVEQYF.

The sample holds many counts of this clonotype. This chain uses TRBV27 with TRBJ1-2; unclear D gene. This CDR3 has 16 residues. Trimming stripped 0 bases from V and 4 bases from J, with 15 bases between. Germline lookup yields CDR1 MNHEY and CDR2 SMNVEV (reference sequence). In DNA, the CDR3 is TGTGCCAGCAGTTTATCGATCGGGTCCCCGGGCTATGGCTACACCTTC. It is translated as CASSLSIGSPGYGYTF.

This clonotype was detected ten times or more. This chain uses TRBV28 with TRBJ1-2; D is ambiguous. Germline V gene data show CDR1 as MDHEN and CDR2 as SYDVKM. The CDR3 has 13 residues. V was cut by 2 bases and J by 5 bases, with 9 bases left in between. The CDR3: CASSLGRKYGYTF. The CDR3 DNA reads TGTGCCAGCAGTTTAGGGCGGAAGTATGGCTACACCTTC.

Ten or more counts support this clonotype. V usage is TRBV5-5 and J usage is TRBJ2-7; 8 positions match TRBD1. This CDR3 region has 14 residues. In germline, CDR1 is SGHKS, CDR2 YYEKEE (reference sequence). The trim removed 4 bases at V and 3 bases at J, leaving 6 bases unmatched. CDR3 coding DNA: TGTGCCAGCAGCCCTACAGGGGGGATCTACGAGCAGTACTTC. It yields the protein CASSPTGGIYEQYF.